This TCR beta chain was found in a study of cytomegalovirus exposure and HLA in healthy donors. General study findings and limits: The investigators catalogued 164 TCR beta chains as cytomegalovirus-associated. There were three CMV-associated chains whose specificity for CMV antigens was confirmed in vitro. The classifier reportedly diagnosed cytomegalovirus status with high sensitivity and specificity.

Germline V gene data show CDR1 as LNHDA and CDR2 as SQIVND (reference sequence). Trimming took off 8 bases at V and 3 bases at J, with 14 bases between the two ends. This CDR3 region has 13 residues. Measured with immunoSEQ multiplex PCR; TCRdb has only the in-frame clones, and not every one. The sample lists over 150,000 clones; roughly nine tenths were seen once. Remarks on this clone: Its antigen is not identified.

The origin of this receptor is a young woman in good health and CMV-seropositive. The sequencing sample was made of PBMCs. The chain has TRBV19 and TRBJ2-7, with TRBD1 as a possible D gene (6 bases). The CDR3 loop reads CASGGYSVYEQYF. CDR3 DNA: TGTGCCAGTGGGGGCTATTCAGTCTACGAGCAGTACTTC. The full variable domain, rest sourced from reference TRBV19 and TRBJ2-7, is DGGITQSPKYLFRKEGQNVTLSCEQNLNHDAMYWYRQDPGQGLRLIYYSQIVNDFQKGDIAEGYSVSREKKESFPLTVTSAQKNPTAFYLCASGGYSVYEQYFGPGTRLTVT.